This T cell receptor (beta chain) comes out of a study of cytomegalovirus exposure and HLA in healthy donors. Overall study: Early released data had tens of millions of unique TCRs, all coming from HLA-typed donors.

Remarks on this clone: Its specificity is not known.

Study-wide results and caveats: Among TCR beta chains, those listed as cytomegalovirus-associated numbered some 170.

Germline V CDR1 and CDR2: MNHEY, SMNVEV (reference sequence). V dropped 3 bases and J dropped 2; count of bases not matched to a gene: 12. CDR3 length: 18 amino acids. The PCR employed 60 Vbeta primers together with 13 Jbeta primers. TCRdb keeps only in-frame clones here, not all; method: immunoSEQ multiplex PCR. Among about 150,000 clones listed, 79% were seen once. The V call is TRBV27, the J call TRBJ2-2; 7 nucleotides match TRBD2. The TCR comes from a man aged 50-60 years in good health and CMV-seropositive. Sequencing was carried out using PBMCs. The CDR3 sequence is CASSFSPGGPKNTGELFF. The CDR3 DNA sequence: TGTGCCAGCAGTTTCTCGCCGGGAGGCCCTAAAAACACCGGGGAGCTGTTTTTT.